The next 24 T cell receptor beta chains were all read from a single sample in a study of T cells in tuberculosis. Cells were sorted from thawed PBMC rested overnight and stained with GMM-loaded CD1B tetramer, viability dye and anti-CD3. The CD1B tetramers carried C32 glucose monomycolate purified from Rhodococcus equi. This table comes from immunoSEQ multiplex PCR, and its TCRdb copy is limited to in-frame clones, with some not included. In the table there are roughly 92,000 clones, roughly 90% of which are singletons. The sequencing input was CD1b-GMM tetramer-negative cells sorted from PBMCs. The receptors derive from an adult woman with latent tuberculosis.

CDR3 protein: CASSSSPLAFESNTGELFF. The CDR3 nucleotides are TGCGCCAGCAGCTCCTCTCCCCTGGCATTTGAATCGAACACCGGGGAGCTGTTTTTT. The V call is TRBV5-1, the J call TRBJ2-2; no clear D gene. The CDR3 is 19 residues long. The V end lost 3 bases, the J end lost 0 bases, and 21 bases lay between the germline ends. Germline CDR1 and CDR2: SGHRS and YFSETQ.

This clone was seen only a few times. The chain joins TRBV5-8 to TRBJ2-2; TRBD2 aligns across 8 bases. CDR1 is SGHTS, CDR2 YDEGEE, per germline. CDR3 length equals 15 residues. V shed 0 bases and J 6 bases; nucleotides not matched to a gene: 4. In DNA, the CDR3 is TGTGCCAGCAGCTTGGCGGGGACTAGGTCCGGGGAGCTGTTTTTT. Translation gives CASSLAGTRSGELFF.

The chain couples TRBV19 to TRBJ2-2; the D gene is possibly TRBD2 (6 bases). Germline CDR1 LNHDA, CDR2 SQIVND (reference sequence). V gave up 2 bases and J gave up 6 bases, with 13 bases separating them. The CDR3 has 15 amino acids. The CDR3 DNA sequence: TGTGCCAGTAGTATATCGGGGGTGGGGTCCGGGGAGCTGTTTTTT. Translation: CASSISGVGSGELFF.

A single count supports this clone. The rearrangement links TRBV28 to TRBJ1-1; D is possibly TRBD1 (5 bases). The CDR3 runs 15 residues. Germline V lookup: CDR1 MDHEN, CDR2 SYDVKM. V dropped 0 bases and J dropped 0 bases, with 8 bases sitting between them. The CDR3 DNA reads TGTGCCAGCAGTTTATGGCAGGGCCTGAACACTGAAGCTTTCTTT. Its protein product is CASSLWQGLNTEAFF.

The chain combines TRBV7-9 with TRBJ1-4, with a tentative D call TRBD1 (6 bases). Germline V lookup: CDR1 SEHNR, CDR2 FQNEAQ (reference sequence). The CDR3 contains 16 residues. V was pared by 5 bases and J by 0 bases, with 13 bases between. CDR3 in amino acids: CASSLGQPATNEKLFF. CDR3 nucleotides: TGTGCCAGCAGCCTCGGACAGCCTGCAACTAATGAAAAACTGTTTTTT.

The gene calls are TRBV25-1 and TRBJ2-3, with D hard to call. The V gene's germline CDR1 is MGHDK and CDR2 SYGVNS. Trimming removed 3 bases at V and 1 base at J, with 8 bases between. CDR3 length: 14 residues. CDR3 sequence (DNA): TGTGCCAGCAGTGAGGAGCTAGGCACAGATACGCAGTATTTT. It encodes CASSEELGTDTQYF.

The chain links TRBV19 to TRBJ1-2, with unresolved D. The germline V gene encodes CDR1 LNHDA and CDR2 SQIVND (reference sequence). The V gene lost 1 base and the J gene lost 12 bases, with 15 bases spanning the gap. CDR3 length: 13 amino acids. The DNA for the CDR3 is TGTGCCAGTAGTATAGGGGCAGGCCTTACAGACACCTTC. It codes for CASSIGAGLTDTF.

V usage is TRBV2 and J usage is TRBJ2-7; possible D gene TRBD2, 5 bases. The V gene lost 4 bases and the J gene lost 7 bases, with 14 bases spanning the gap. Per germline, CDR1 SNHLY and CDR2 FYNNEI. The CDR3 contains 13 residues. The CDR3, as DNA: TGTGCCAGCAGTGGCAGCCAGGACTGGGAGCAGTACTTC. It specifies CASSGSQDWEQYF.

With regard to this clone: The germline gene is not matched at one end of the junction; a read error may be the cause. This same CDR3 is encoded by further DNA sequences in the sample. The genes are TRBV19 and TRBJ1-5; D gene unclear. The CDR3 runs 16 residues. CDR1 LNHDA and CDR2 SQIVND come from the germline V gene (reference sequence). The CDR3 sequence: CASSIKGYGGNQPQHF. The CDR3 nucleotides read TGTGCCAGCAGTATAAAAGGGTACGGGGGCAATCAGCCCCAGCATTTT.

In DNA, the CDR3 is TGTGCCAGTAGTATTAAAAGCGGGGGGAACAATGAGCAGTTCTTC. Amino acid sequence: CASSIKSGGNNEQFF. V usage is TRBV19 and J usage is TRBJ2-1, with 9 positions matching TRBD2. V dropped 3 bases and J dropped 5; count of bases not matched to a gene: 5. CDR1 and CDR2 from the germline V gene are LNHDA and SQIVND (reference sequence). This CDR3 region has 15 residues.

The V call is TRBV6-5, the J call TRBJ2-3, with 10 bases that match TRBD2. Germline trimming cut 6 bases from V and 3 bases from J; bases unmatched to any gene: 6. The CDR3 sequence is 15 residues long. CDR1 and CDR2 (germline): MNHEY, SVGAGI. CDR3 bases: TGTGCCAGCAGCAGCGGGGGGGCCCAAACAGATACGCAGTATTTT. Its translation is CASSSGGAQTDTQYF.

V usage is TRBV7-9 and J usage is TRBJ2-1; TRBD2 is a possible D gene (5 bases). This CDR3 comprises 14 residues. Between the trimmed V and J ends, which lost 3 bases and 8 bases, there was a span of 14 bases. Germline CDR1 is SEHNR and CDR2 is FQNEAQ (reference sequence). CDR3 nucleotide sequence: TGTGCCAGCAGCTTGATTTTCGGGGTCCATGAGCAGTTCTTC. Its protein is CASSLIFGVHEQFF.

V usage is TRBV4-2 and J usage is TRBJ2-2, with a weak D call TRBD1 (6 bases). V lost 4 bases to trimming and J lost 5 bases, with 14 bases between them. Per the germline V gene, CDR1 is LGHNA and CDR2 is YNFKEQ. The CDR3 runs 15 residues. CDR3: CASSPGERFTGELFF. CDR3 nucleotide sequence: TGTGCCAGCAGCCCAGGGGAAAGATTTACCGGGGAGCTGTTTTTT.

A single count supports this clone. The rearrangement uses TRBV29-1 and TRBJ2-1; 9 nucleotides align to TRBD1. The V gene end was trimmed by 6 bases and the J gene end by 9 bases; junction bases not matched to a gene: 9. Germline loops: CDR1 SQVTM, CDR2 ANQGSEA. CDR3 length equals 13 residues. The CDR3 sequence is CSVWTGELIEQFF. CDR3 bases: TGCAGCGTCTGGACAGGGGAGCTCATTGAGCAGTTCTTC.

J is TRBJ1-2 and V is TRBV28, with D maybe TRBD1 (6 bases). CDR3 length: 10 residues. The germline CDR1 and CDR2 sequences are MDHEN and SYDVKM. CDR3 residues: CAVRGYGYTF. Written as DNA, the CDR3 is TGTGCGGTCAGGGGATATGGCTACACCTTC.

For the CDR3, the DNA is TGTGCCAGCAGATCCGGGAACCTGAACACCGGGGAGCTGTTTTTT. This sequence encodes CASRSGNLNTGELFF. The chain couples TRBV11-2 to TRBJ2-2; tentative D call: TRBD2 (5 bases). This CDR3 spans 15 amino acids. The germline V and J ends were trimmed by 6 bases and 1 base, with 12 bases remaining between them. Per the germline V gene, CDR1 is SGHAT and CDR2 is FQNNGV. Filled out from reference TRBV11-2 and TRBJ2-2, the complete variable domain reads EAGVAQSPRYKIIEKRQSVAFWCNPISGHATLYWYQQILGQGPKLLIQFQNNGVVDDSQLPKDRFSAERLKGVDSTLKIQPAKLEDSAVYLCASRSGNLNTGELFFGEGSRLTVL.

The V and J genes are TRBV27 and TRBJ2-6, with a tentative D call TRBD1 (6 bases). Trimming stripped 6 bases from V and 3 bases from J, with 27 bases between. Germline V gives CDR1 MNHEY, CDR2 SMNVEV (reference sequence). The CDR3 runs 20 residues. CDR3: CASSLTGTTGFGGGANVLTF. CDR3 nucleotide sequence: TGTGCCAGCAGCTTGACCGGGACAACCGGATTCGGTGGTGGGGCCAACGTCCTGACTTTC. The full variable domain, in which reference TRBV27 and TRBJ2-6 provide the parts outside the CDR3, is EAQVTQNPRYLITVTGKKLTVTCSQNMNHEYMSWYRQDPGLGLRQIYYSMNVEVTDKGDVPEGYKVSRKEKRNFPLILESPSPNQTSLYFCASSLTGTTGFGGGANVLTFGAGSRLTVL.

The V call is TRBV2, the J call TRBJ1-2, with a weak D call TRBD1 (5 bases). CDR3 length: 13 residues. Germline V gives CDR1 SNHLY, CDR2 FYNNEI. V gave up 9 bases and J gave up 4 bases, with 15 bases separating them. As DNA, the CDR3 is TGTGCCAGTAACGCGGACACCCCCTATGGCTACACCTTC. This translates into CASNADTPYGYTF.

This rearrangement joins TRBV5-1 to TRBJ1-2; 7 bases are a match to TRBD1. Germline V gene data show CDR1 as SGHRS and CDR2 as YFSETQ. This CDR3 is 14 amino acids long. V trimming: 4 bases; J trimming: 0 bases; junction bases outside the gene matches: 3. CDR3 in amino acids: CASSPTGTNYGYTF. For the CDR3, the DNA is TGCGCCAGCAGCCCGACAGGGACTAACTATGGCTACACCTTC.

This chain uses TRBV6-1 with TRBJ2-7, with 8 bases matching TRBD1. Germline CDR1 and CDR2: MNHNS and SASEGT. The CDR3 consists of 14 residues. The V segment lost 6 bases and the J segment 3 bases; nucleotides outside the gene matches: 7. The CDR3 nucleotides read TGTGCCAGCAGACCGGACAGGGTAGACTACGAGCAGTACTTC. Protein product: CASRPDRVDYEQYF.

J is TRBJ1-2 and V is TRBV10-3; TRBD1 is a possible D gene (5 bases). This CDR3 contains 13 residues. The V gene's germline CDR1 is ENHRY and CDR2 SYGVKD. V was cut by 6 bases and J by 5 bases, with 13 bases left in between. The CDR3 here is CAIRDSVGYGYTF. In DNA, the CDR3 is TGTGCCATCAGAGACAGTGTTGGGTATGGCTACACCTTC.

V usage is TRBV7-9 and J usage is TRBJ2-7; 8 bases are shared with TRBD1. This CDR3 has 14 amino acids. Trimming took 3 bases from V and 7 from J; bases not matched to a gene: 8. Germline CDR1 and CDR2: SEHNR and FQNEAQ (reference sequence). The CDR3 bases are TGTGCCAGCAGCTTGAATCAGGGGGCTGGTGAGCAGTACGTC. Amino acid sequence: CASSLNQGAGEQYV.

This chain links TRBV28 with TRBJ1-4; weak D call: TRBD1 (5 bases). Germline V gene data show CDR1 as MDHEN and CDR2 as SYDVKM. This CDR3 has 15 amino acids. With 4 bases removed from V and 3 bases from J, the gap between germline ends came to 12 bases. DNA of the CDR3: TGTGCCAGCAGTTGGTCAGGGAATGCTAATGAAAAACTGTTTTTT. This encodes CASSWSGNANEKLFF.

The chain combines TRBV6-1 with TRBJ2-2, with 8 bases matching TRBD1. Germline values: CDR1 MNHNS, CDR2 SASEGT. Trimming removed 4 bases from V and 6 bases from J; junction bases left unmatched: 4. CDR3 length: 14 amino acids. The CDR3 sequence is CASSGRTGPGELFF. CDR3 bases: TGTGCCAGCAGTGGACGGACAGGGCCCGGGGAGCTGTTTTTT.